The present T cell receptor beta chain was sequenced within a study of T cell changes during pregnancy in multiple sclerosis. CDR1 and CDR2 (germline): SNHLY, FYNNEI. Trimming pared 7 bases from V and 5 bases from J, leaving 14 bases between. This CDR3 has 13 amino acids. Sequenced by immunoSEQ multiplex PCR; TCRdb stores in-frame clones only, minus some. The repertoire holds around 78,000 clones, roughly 93% seen once, with roughly 2.5% in the top ten. This clone was counted only a few times. This specimen consisted of peripheral blood, obtained in the second trimester of pregnancy. The chain couples TRBV2 to TRBJ1-1; possibly TRBD1 for D (6 bases). The TCR sequence derives from a female donor with multiple sclerosis, enrolled in a pregnancy study. CDR3 protein: CASKTGFLTEAFF. The CDR3 DNA reads TGTGCCAGCAAAACAGGGTTCTTAACTGAAGCTTTCTTT.